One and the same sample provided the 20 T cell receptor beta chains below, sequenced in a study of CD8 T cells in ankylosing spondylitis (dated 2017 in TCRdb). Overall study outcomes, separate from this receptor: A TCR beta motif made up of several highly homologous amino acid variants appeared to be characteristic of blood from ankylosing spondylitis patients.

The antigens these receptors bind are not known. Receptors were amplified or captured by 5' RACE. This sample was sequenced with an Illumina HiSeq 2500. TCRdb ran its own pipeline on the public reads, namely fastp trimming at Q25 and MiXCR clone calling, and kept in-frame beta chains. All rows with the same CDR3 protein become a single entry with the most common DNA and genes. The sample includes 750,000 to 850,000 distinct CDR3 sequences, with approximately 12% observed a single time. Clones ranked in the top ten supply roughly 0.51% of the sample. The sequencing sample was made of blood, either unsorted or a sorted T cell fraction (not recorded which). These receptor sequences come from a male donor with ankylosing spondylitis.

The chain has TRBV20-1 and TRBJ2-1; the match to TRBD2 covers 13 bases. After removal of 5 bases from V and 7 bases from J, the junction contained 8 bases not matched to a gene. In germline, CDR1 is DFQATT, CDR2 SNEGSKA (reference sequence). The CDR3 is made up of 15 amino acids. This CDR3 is CSARTSGRAGNEQFF. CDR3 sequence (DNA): TGCAGTGCTCGTACTAGCGGGAGGGCGGGGAATGAGCAGTTCTTC.

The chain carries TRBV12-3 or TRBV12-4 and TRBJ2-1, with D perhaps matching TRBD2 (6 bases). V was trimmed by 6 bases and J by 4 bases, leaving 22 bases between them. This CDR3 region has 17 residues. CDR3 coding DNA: TGTGCCAGCAGCCCGCCCCGGACTACCGAGGGGTACAATGAGCAGTTCTTC. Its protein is CASSPPRTTEGYNEQFF.

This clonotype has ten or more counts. DNA for the CDR3: TGCAGCGTTGAAGGGACGGGAGGGATCACAGATACGCAGTATTTT. Translating it yields CSVEGTGGITDTQYF. The genes are TRBV29-1 and TRBJ2-3, with 8 bases fitting TRBD2. The CDR3 contains 15 residues. V shed 1 base and J 2 bases; nucleotides not matched to a gene: 5. Germline loops: CDR1 SQVTM, CDR2 ANQGSEA.

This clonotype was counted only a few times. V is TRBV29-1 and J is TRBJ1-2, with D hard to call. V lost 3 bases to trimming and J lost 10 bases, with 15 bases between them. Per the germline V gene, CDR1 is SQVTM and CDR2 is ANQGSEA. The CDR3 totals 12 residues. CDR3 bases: TGCAGCGTTGATGTCGGACGAAGGGACTACACCTTC. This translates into CSVDVGRRDYTF.

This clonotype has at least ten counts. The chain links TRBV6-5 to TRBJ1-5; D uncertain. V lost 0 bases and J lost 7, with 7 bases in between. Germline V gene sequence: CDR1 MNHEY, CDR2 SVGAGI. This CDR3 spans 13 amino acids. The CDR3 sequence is CASSYSNEQPQHF. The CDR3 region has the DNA TGTGCCAGCAGTTACTCGAATGAGCAGCCCCAGCATTTT.

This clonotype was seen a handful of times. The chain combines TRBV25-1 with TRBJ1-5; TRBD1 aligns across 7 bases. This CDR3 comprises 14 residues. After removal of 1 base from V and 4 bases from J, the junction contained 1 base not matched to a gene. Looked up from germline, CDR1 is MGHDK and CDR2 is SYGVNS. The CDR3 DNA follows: TGTGCCAGCAGTGAATCAGGGGGTAATCAGCCCCAGCATTTT. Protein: CASSESGGNQPQHF.

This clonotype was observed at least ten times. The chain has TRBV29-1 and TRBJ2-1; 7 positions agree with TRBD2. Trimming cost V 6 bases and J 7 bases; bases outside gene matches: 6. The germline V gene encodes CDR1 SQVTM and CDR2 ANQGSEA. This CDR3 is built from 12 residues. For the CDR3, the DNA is TGCAGCGTAGGCGGGAGATGGAATGAGCAGTTCTTC. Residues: CSVGGRWNEQFF.

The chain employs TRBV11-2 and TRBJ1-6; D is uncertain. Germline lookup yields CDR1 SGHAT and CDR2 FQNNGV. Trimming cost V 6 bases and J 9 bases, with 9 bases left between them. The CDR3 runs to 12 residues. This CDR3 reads CASRFRVSPLHF. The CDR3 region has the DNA TGTGCCAGCAGGTTTCGCGTTTCACCCCTCCACTTT.

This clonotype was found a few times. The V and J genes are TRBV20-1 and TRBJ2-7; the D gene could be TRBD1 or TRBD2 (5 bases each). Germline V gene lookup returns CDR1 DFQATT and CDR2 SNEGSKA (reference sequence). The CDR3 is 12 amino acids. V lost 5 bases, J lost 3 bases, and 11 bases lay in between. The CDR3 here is CSASRDVYEQYF. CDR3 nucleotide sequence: TGCAGTGCTTCAAGGGACGTCTACGAGCAGTACTTC.

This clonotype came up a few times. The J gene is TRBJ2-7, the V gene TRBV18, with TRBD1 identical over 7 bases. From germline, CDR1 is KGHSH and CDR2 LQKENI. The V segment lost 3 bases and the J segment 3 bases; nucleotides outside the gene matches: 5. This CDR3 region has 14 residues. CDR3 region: CASSPRRDSYEQYF. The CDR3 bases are TGTGCCAGCTCACCGCGAAGGGACAGCTACGAGCAGTACTTC.

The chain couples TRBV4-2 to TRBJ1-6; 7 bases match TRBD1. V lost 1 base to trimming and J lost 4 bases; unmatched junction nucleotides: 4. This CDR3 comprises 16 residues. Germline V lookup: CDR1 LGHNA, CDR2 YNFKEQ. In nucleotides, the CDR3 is TGTGCCAGCAGCCAAGTCAGGGGGACTTATAATTCACCCCTCCACTTT. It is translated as CASSQVRGTYNSPLHF.

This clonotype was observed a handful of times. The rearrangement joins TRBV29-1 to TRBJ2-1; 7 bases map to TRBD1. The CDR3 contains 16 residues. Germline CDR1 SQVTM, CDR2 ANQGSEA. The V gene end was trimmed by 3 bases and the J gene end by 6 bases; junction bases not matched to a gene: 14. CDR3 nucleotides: TGCAGCGTTGATAGGCTCAGTTCAGGGGGAATCAATGAGCAGTTCTTC. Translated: CSVDRLSSGGINEQFF.

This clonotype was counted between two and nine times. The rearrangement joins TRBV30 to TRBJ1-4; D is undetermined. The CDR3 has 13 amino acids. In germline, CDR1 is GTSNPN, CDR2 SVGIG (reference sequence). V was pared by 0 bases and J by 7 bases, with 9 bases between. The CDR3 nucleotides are TGTGCCTGGAGTGTAACCTGGGTTGAAAAACTGTTTTTT. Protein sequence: CAWSVTWVEKLFF.

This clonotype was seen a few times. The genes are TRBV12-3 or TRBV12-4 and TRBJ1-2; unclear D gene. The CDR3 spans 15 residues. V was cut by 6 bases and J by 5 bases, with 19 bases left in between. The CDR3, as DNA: TGTGCCAGCAGCCCGCGGAGGGCCCGGGAGTATGGCTACACCTTC. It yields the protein CASSPRRAREYGYTF.

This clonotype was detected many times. The CDR3 here is CASSQNPGLAGEETQYF. The CDR3 DNA reads as TGTGCCAGCAGCCAGAATCCGGGACTAGCGGGGGAGGAGACCCAGTACTTC. V gene TRBV4-2 combines with J gene TRBJ2-5; 14 positions agree with TRBD2. Germline CDR1 reads LGHNA; CDR2 reads YNFKEQ. The V and J ends lost 3 bases and 5 bases, in that order; junction bases with no gene match: 8. This CDR3 is 17 amino acids long.

As DNA, the CDR3 is TGCAGTGCTTTGAGACAGGGGGCGTCAGATACGCAGTATTTT. It is translated as CSALRQGASDTQYF. V gene TRBV20-1 combines with J gene TRBJ2-3; TRBD1 matches at 10 bases. Germline V gene lookup returns CDR1 DFQATT and CDR2 SNEGSKA (reference sequence). This CDR3 has 14 amino acids. Trimming at V came to 5 bases and at J to 4 bases, leaving 6 bases not matched to a gene.

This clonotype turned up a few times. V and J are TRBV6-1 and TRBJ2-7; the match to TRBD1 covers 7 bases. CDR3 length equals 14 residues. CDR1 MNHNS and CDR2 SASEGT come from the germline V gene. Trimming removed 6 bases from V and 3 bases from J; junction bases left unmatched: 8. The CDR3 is CASRISGQIYEQYF. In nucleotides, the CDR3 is TGTGCCAGCAGGATATCGGGACAGATCTACGAGCAGTACTTC.

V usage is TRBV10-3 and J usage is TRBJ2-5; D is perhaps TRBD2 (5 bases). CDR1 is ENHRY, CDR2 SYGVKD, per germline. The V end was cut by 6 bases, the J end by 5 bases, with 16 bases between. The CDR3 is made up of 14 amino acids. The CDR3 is CAIRGSRAGETQYF. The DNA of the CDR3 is TGTGCCATCAGGGGATCGAGGGCTGGGGAGACCCAGTACTTC.

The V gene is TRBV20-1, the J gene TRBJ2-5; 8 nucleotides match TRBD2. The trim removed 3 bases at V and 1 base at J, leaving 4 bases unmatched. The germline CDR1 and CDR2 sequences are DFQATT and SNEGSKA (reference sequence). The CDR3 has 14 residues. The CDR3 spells CSASVLAVQETQYF. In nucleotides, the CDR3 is TGCAGTGCTAGCGTACTAGCGGTCCAAGAGACCCAGTACTTC.

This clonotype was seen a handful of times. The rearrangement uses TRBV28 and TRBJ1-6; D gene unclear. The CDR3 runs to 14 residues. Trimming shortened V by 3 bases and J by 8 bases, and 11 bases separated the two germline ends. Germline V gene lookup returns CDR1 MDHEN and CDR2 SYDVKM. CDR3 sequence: CASSFQVAHSPLHF. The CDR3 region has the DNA TGTGCCAGCAGTTTCCAGGTAGCCCATTCACCCCTCCACTTT.